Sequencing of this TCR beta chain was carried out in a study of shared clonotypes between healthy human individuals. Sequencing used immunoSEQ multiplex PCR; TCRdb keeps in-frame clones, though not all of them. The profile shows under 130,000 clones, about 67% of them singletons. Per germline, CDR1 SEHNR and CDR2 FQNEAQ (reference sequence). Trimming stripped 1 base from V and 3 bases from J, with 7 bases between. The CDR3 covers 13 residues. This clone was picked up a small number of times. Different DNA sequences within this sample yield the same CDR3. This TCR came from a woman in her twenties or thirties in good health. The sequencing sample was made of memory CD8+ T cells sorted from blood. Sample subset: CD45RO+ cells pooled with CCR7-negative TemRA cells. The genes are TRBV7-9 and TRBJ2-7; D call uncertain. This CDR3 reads CASSLGPNYEQYF. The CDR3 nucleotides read TGTGCCAGCAGCTTAGGTCCAAACTACGAGCAGTACTTC.